The next 29 T cell receptor beta chains were all read from a single sample in a study of CDR3 diversity in severe acne (dated by TCRdb to about 2019). Library prep was done by PCR. Sequenced using an Illumina HiSeq 2000. TCRdb handled the public reads itself, with Q25 trimming in fastp and clone calling in MiXCR, and kept productive beta chains. All rows with the same CDR3 protein become a single entry with the most common DNA and genes. For this sample the table gives over 85,000 distinct CDR3 sequences, of which around 56% were detected only once. The top ten clonotypes cover 9.5% to 15% of the sample. The source material was blood. The source is a male donor with acne.

The chain carries TRBV2 and TRBJ1-2; 7 positions match TRBD1. CDR1 and CDR2 (germline): SNHLY, FYNNEI. The CDR3 loop spans 17 amino acids. The V segment lost 6 bases and the J segment 5 bases; nucleotides outside the gene matches: 18. CDR3 coding DNA: TGTGCCAGCAGGGAGGAACTGGGACAGAAGCCGACTTATGGCTACACCTTC. Protein sequence: CASREELGQKPTYGYTF.

The rearrangement joins TRBV19 to TRBJ2-7; TRBD2 is a possible D gene (5 bases). V was trimmed by 9 bases and J by 7 bases, leaving 19 bases between them. Germline values: CDR1 LNHDA, CDR2 SQIVND (reference sequence). This CDR3 has 13 amino acids. The CDR3 coding sequence is TGTGCCAGCGTAGGACCGTCGGGGTGGGAGCAGTACTTC. As protein: CASVGPSGWEQYF.

This chain links TRBV20-1 with TRBJ2-3; D remains ambiguous. The CDR3 sequence is 13 residues long. Germline CDR1 is DFQATT and CDR2 is SNEGSKA (reference sequence). The germline V and J ends were trimmed by 6 bases and 8 bases, with 18 bases remaining between them. CDR3 DNA sequence: TGCAGTGCCGAGGACGGCGGCGAAGTTACGCAGTATTTT. This translates into CSAEDGGEVTQYF.

The chain links TRBV20-1 to TRBJ2-2; D possibly corresponds to TRBD1 (5 bases). Germline V gives CDR1 DFQATT, CDR2 SNEGSKA (reference sequence). The CDR3 runs to 16 residues. The V end was cut by 3 bases, the J end by 0 bases, with 14 bases between. CDR3 DNA: TGCAGTGCTAGTCCCCAGGGCTGTGCGAACACCGGGGAGCTGTTTTTT. Residues: CSASPQGCANTGELFF.

The V and J genes are TRBV7-9 and TRBJ2-7; 13 nucleotides match TRBD2. Germline V gene lookup returns CDR1 SEHNR and CDR2 FQNEAQ (reference sequence). The CDR3 loop spans 18 amino acids. Trimming cost V 5 bases and J 5 bases; bases outside gene matches: 15. The DNA of the CDR3 is TGTGCCAGCAGCCCACCTACTAGCGGGAGGGGCCCGTGGGACGAGCAGTACTTC. This gives the protein CASSPPTSGRGPWDEQYF.

This clonotype was observed a handful of times. J is TRBJ1-2 and V is TRBV4-1; no clear D. Trimming removed 1 base at V and 8 bases at J, with 17 bases between. The length of the CDR3 is 15 residues. Germline V gene lookup returns CDR1 MGHRA and CDR2 YSYEKL. The CDR3 sequence: CASSQGDGPQMGYTF. The CDR3 bases are TGCGCCAGCAGCCAAGGTGACGGACCCCAAATGGGCTACACCTTC.

The rearrangement joins TRBV25-1 to TRBJ2-5; 9 bases align to TRBD1. V lost 9 bases to trimming and J lost 4 bases; unmatched junction nucleotides: 9. This CDR3 is built from 14 residues. Germline V CDR1 and CDR2: MGHDK, SYGVNS. The CDR3 sequence: CASAGTGGVETQYF. The DNA for the CDR3 is TGTGCCAGTGCTGGTACAGGGGGCGTAGAGACCCAGTACTTC.

By frequency in the sample, this clonotype is medium-sized. This chain uses TRBV2 with TRBJ2-3; tentatively, D is TRBD2 (6 bases). The V and J ends lost 8 bases and 1 base respectively, with 16 bases between them. The CDR3 has 15 amino acids. CDR1 is SNHLY and CDR2 is FYNNEI in the germline V gene. The CDR3 reads CASVREERRTDTQYF. The CDR3 nucleotides read TGTGCCAGCGTGAGGGAGGAGCGACGCACAGATACGCAGTATTTT.

The DNA for the CDR3 is TGTGCCAGCAGCTTGGCGACAGGGTCTCCGGGTGGCTACACCTTC. It specifies CASSLATGSPGGYTF. The gene calls are TRBV5-8 and TRBJ1-2; TRBD1 matches at 7 bases. V gave up 0 bases and J gave up 7 bases; unmatched junction bases: 9. Germline values: CDR1 SGHTS, CDR2 YDEGEE. The CDR3 extends over 15 amino acids.

In its sample, this clonotype was seen many times. This CDR3 reads CASSPAGTGANKQYF. In nucleotides, the CDR3 is TGTGCCAGCAGCCCGGCCGGGACAGGGGCCAACAAGCAGTACTTC. The V and J genes are TRBV7-9 and TRBJ2-7; 10 bases map to TRBD1. The CDR3 spans 15 residues. From germline, CDR1 is SEHNR and CDR2 FQNEAQ (reference sequence). V gave up 5 bases and J gave up 8 bases; unmatched junction bases: 12. The entire variable domain, with the rest obtained from reference TRBV7-9 and TRBJ2-7, is as follows: DTGVSQNPRHKITKRGQNVTFRCDPISEHNRLYWYRQTLGQGPEFLTYFQNEAQLEKSRLLSDRFSAERPKGSFSTLEIQRTEQGDSAMYLCASSPAGTGANKQYFGPGTRLTVT.

This clonotype occurred a few times. The V call is TRBV19, the J call TRBJ2-4; no definite D call. Looked up from germline, CDR1 is LNHDA and CDR2 is SQIVND (reference sequence). Trimming left V 5 bases short and J 2 bases short, with 13 bases between. The CDR3 has 15 amino acids. DNA for the CDR3: TGTGCCAGTAGTGCCCGTAGTTTAACCAAAAACATTCAGTACTTC. Amino acid sequence: CASSARSLTKNIQYF. Full variable domain (remainder filled in from reference TRBV19 and TRBJ2-4): DGGITQSPKYLFRKEGQNVTLSCEQNLNHDAMYWYRQDPGQGLRLIYYSQIVNDFQKGDIAEGYSVSREKKESFPLTVTSAQKNPTAFYLCASSARSLTKNIQYFGAGTRLSVL.

This clonotype appeared many times. The CDR3 is CASSDSAGAGDTQYF. CDR3 nucleotide sequence: TGTGCCAGCAGTGACTCAGCGGGGGCGGGAGATACGCAGTATTTT. V gene TRBV6-4 combines with J gene TRBJ2-3; 8 bases line up with TRBD2. The germline V gene has CDR1 MRHNA and CDR2 SNTAGT. The CDR3 is 15 residues long. The junction had 4 bases not matched to a gene; V was cut back by 0 bases and J by 5 bases.

This clonotype was recorded many times. The J gene is TRBJ1-6, the V gene TRBV20-1, with D perhaps matching TRBD1 (5 bases). The germline gives CDR1 DFQATT, CDR2 SNEGSKA (reference sequence). This CDR3 region has 14 residues. V was cut by 0 bases and J by 7 bases, with 10 bases left in between. CDR3 nucleotide sequence: TGCAGTGCTAGAGATGTCAGGGTAAATTCACCCCTCCACTTT. Its protein product is CSARDVRVNSPLHF.

About this clonotype: This sequence may be a read error, since a much larger clone differs from it by one base. The CDR3, as DNA: TGTGCCAGCAACTTAGTCTCAGGATCCTATGGCTACACCTTC. It is translated as CASNLVSGSYGYTF. The gene calls are TRBV11-2 and TRBJ1-2; no clear D gene. The CDR3 is 14 residues long. Germline V gene lookup returns CDR1 SGHAT and CDR2 FQNNGV. Combining the CDR3 with reference TRBV11-2 and TRBJ1-2 gives the whole variable domain EAGVAQSPRYKIIEKRQSVAFWCNPISGHATLYWYQQILGQGPKLLIQFQNNGVVDDSQLPKDRFSAERLKGVDSTLKIQPAKLEDSAVYLCASNLVSGSYGYTFGSGTRLTVV.

As regards this clonotype: The junction and the germline gene differ at one end; a read error may be behind it. Here the CDR3 DNA reads TGTGCCAGCGGCATCGCGCGGGGGGGGGGGTACGAGCAGTGCTTC. Protein product: CASGIARGGGYEQCF. This chain joins TRBV7-2 and TRBJ2-7, with 9 bases identical to TRBD2. Germline CDR1 SGHTA, CDR2 FQGNSA. The CDR3 is 15 amino acids.

V gene TRBV10-3 combines with J gene TRBJ2-7, with D unresolved. Trimming took off 7 bases at V and 6 bases at J, with 10 bases between the two ends. Germline CDR1 and CDR2: ENHRY and SYGVKD. The length of the CDR3 is 11 residues. In nucleotides, the CDR3 is TGTGCCATCACCGTCGGTAGCGAGCAGTACTTC. It is translated as CAITVGSEQYF.

This chain uses TRBV7-2 with TRBJ1-2; D remains unclear. The V gene's germline CDR1 is SGHTA and CDR2 FQGNSA. Between the trimmed V and J ends, which lost 5 bases and 8 bases, there was a span of 18 bases. CDR3 size: 14 residues. The DNA for the CDR3 is TGTGCCAGCAGCAAGGGATCTGGGTTGGGGGGCTACACCTTC. Translating gives CASSKGSGLGGYTF. Full variable domain (missing parts from reference TRBV7-2 and TRBJ1-2): GAGVSQSPSNKVTEKGKDVELRCDPISGHTALYWYRQSLGQGLEFLIYFQGNSAPDKSGLPSDRFSAERTGGSVSTLTIQRTQQEDSAVYLCASSKGSGLGGYTFGSGTRLTVV.

About this clonotype itself: A much larger clone differs by one base, so this may be a read error. The chain is built from TRBV6-5 and TRBJ2-5, with TRBD1 identical over 7 bases. The CDR3 consists of 16 residues. Per the germline V gene, CDR1 is MNHEY and CDR2 is SVGAGI. J gave up 5 bases and V 8 bases, and 17 bases lay outside the gene matches. The CDR3 nucleotides read TGTGCCAGCGGTTCGAACAGGGGCGGTGTGAGGGAGACCCAGTACTTC. It yields the protein CASGSNRGGVRETQYF.

This clonotype showed up many times. The genes are TRBV24-1 and TRBJ1-3, with D possibly being TRBD1 (5 bases). This CDR3 has 18 residues. The V gene lost 3 bases and the J gene lost 0 bases, with 17 bases spanning the gap. The germline CDR1 and CDR2 sequences are KGHDR and SFDVKD. The CDR3, as DNA: TGTGCCACCAGTGATACTCCGGGACTCGACCCCTCTGGAAACACCATATATTTT. Translating it yields CATSDTPGLDPSGNTIYF.

In its sample, this clonotype was seen a few times. This may be a read error, as it is one base from a much larger clone. The chain uses TRBV5-4 and TRBJ2-7; D possibly uses TRBD1 or TRBD2 (5 bases each). Trimming removed 4 bases at V and 0 bases at J, with 14 bases between. Germline V CDR1 and CDR2: SGHNT, YYREEE (reference sequence). This CDR3 comprises 15 residues. The CDR3 DNA is TGTGCCAGCAGCGGGACGCCTGCAAGCTCCTACGAGCAGTACTTC. Translation: CASSGTPASSYEQYF. Complete variable domain (other parts from reference TRBV5-4 and TRBJ2-7): ETGVTQSPTHLIKTRGQQVTLRCSSQSGHNTVSWYQQALGQGPQFIFQYYREEENGRGNFPPRFSGLQFPNYSSELNVNALELDDSALYLCASSGTPASSYEQYFGPGTRLTVT.

The chain uses TRBV25-1 and TRBJ2-1, with 16 bases lining up with TRBD2. The CDR3 is 14 residues long. J lost 10 bases, V lost 8 bases, and 5 bases had no gene match. Germline V gives CDR1 MGHDK, CDR2 SYGVNS. The CDR3 nucleotides are TGTGCCAGCGGGACTAGCGGGGGGGTCGGCGAGCAGTTCTTC. Encoded protein: CASGTSGGVGEQFF.

V and J are TRBV10-2 and TRBJ2-2; unclear D gene. V was cut by 5 bases and J by 6 bases, with 7 bases left in between. Germline V gene data show CDR1 as WSHSY and CDR2 as SAAADI. The CDR3 runs to 12 residues. CDR3 sequence (DNA): TGCGCCAGCAGTATGAGTGCCGGGGAGCTGTTTTTT. Translation: CASSMSAGELFF.

About this clonotype itself: It is likely a read error, because the conserved phenylalanine at the end of the CDR3 is missing. The DNA is omitted, as the CDR3 cannot be located on it reliably, and the CDR3 follows TCRdb's listing. CDR3 sequence: CASSFRGAHTGEL. The chain joins TRBV9 to TRBJ2-1; the D segment call TRBD1 is taken from the table without a DNA check. The germline V gene encodes CDR1 SGDLS and CDR2 YYNGEE. The CDR3 is 13 residues long, counting both termini.

This clonotype has more than one count but fewer than ten. V usage is TRBV15 and J usage is TRBJ2-7, with TRBD1 matching over 9 bases. V shed 5 bases and J 5 bases; nucleotides not matched to a gene: 4. There are 13 residues in the CDR3. CDR1 is LNHNV and CDR2 is YYDKDF in the germline V gene (reference sequence). The CDR3 reads CATSSGTGNEQYF. The CDR3, as DNA: TGTGCCACCAGCTCCGGGACAGGGAACGAGCAGTACTTC.

The chain joins TRBV7-9 to TRBJ2-3; 9 nucleotides line up with TRBD2. Germline values: CDR1 SEHNR, CDR2 FQNEAQ (reference sequence). The CDR3 totals 16 residues. Trimming removed 5 bases from V and 1 base from J; junction bases left unmatched: 7. In DNA, the CDR3 is TGTGCCAGCAGCCCGATAGCGGGAGAGCGCACAGATACGCAGTATTTT. Translation: CASSPIAGERTDTQYF.

This clonotype was recorded many times. The rearrangement joins TRBV7-9 to TRBJ2-5; no reliable D call. This CDR3 contains 12 residues. Trimming left V 4 bases short and J 1 base short, with 4 bases between. From germline, CDR1 is SEHNR and CDR2 FQNEAQ (reference sequence). The CDR3 bases are TGTGCCAGCAGCTCTTCCCAAGAGACCCAGTACTTC. This encodes CASSSSQETQYF.

Note on this clonotype: Possible read error: a much larger clone is one base away. CDR3 sequence: CGASRTVNTEAFF. CDR3 sequence (DNA): TGCGGTGCCTCCCGGACGGTTAACACTGAAGCTTTCTTT. The rearrangement links TRBV20-1 to TRBJ1-1, with D uncertain. Germline CDR1 reads DFQATT; CDR2 reads SNEGSKA (reference sequence). CDR3 length: 13 residues.

Of note for this clonotype: This could be a read error, since a much larger clone is one nucleotide away. This chain uses TRBV10-3 with TRBJ1-5, with D hard to call. Germline V gene lookup returns CDR1 ENHRY and CDR2 SYGVKD. This CDR3 has 15 residues. CDR3 residues: CVTRSETYSNQPQHF. In DNA, the CDR3 is TGTGTCACTCGGTCTGAGACTTATAGCAATCAGCCCCAGCATTTT.

This clonotype was picked up many times. The chain carries TRBV6-2 or TRBV6-3 and TRBJ1-5; D is unclear. The V gene's germline CDR1 is MNHEY and CDR2 SVGEGT. The CDR3 extends over 14 amino acids. V was clipped by 5 bases and J by 10 bases, with 18 bases between them. The CDR3 spells CASSGTLAAQPQHF. Here the CDR3 DNA reads TGTGCCAGCAGTGGAACCCTCGCGGCTCAACCCCAGCATTTT.